The source of this T cell receptor (beta chain) is a study of control samples from healthy donors and cancer patients. This clone appeared once. The method was immunoSEQ multiplex PCR; TCRdb's version includes in-frame clones alone and lacks a portion of them. The repertoire has roughly 400,000 clones, around 90% of them found once; the top ten carry about 6.3%. The CDR3 extends over 15 amino acids. Germline values: CDR1 GTSNPN, CDR2 SVGIG (reference sequence). The V segment lost 3 bases and the J segment 5 bases; nucleotides outside the gene matches: 4. The specimen sequenced was PBMCs. V usage is TRBV30 and J usage is TRBJ2-1; TRBD2 aligns across 13 bases. This receptor was obtained from a man in his forties with head and neck cancer. The CDR3 loop reads CAWRALAGGDNEQFF. The CDR3 DNA reads as TGTGCCTGGAGGGCACTAGCGGGAGGGGACAATGAGCAGTTCTTC.